The rows below give T cell receptor beta chains drawn from one sample of a study of CD8 T cells in ankylosing spondylitis. MiXCR, run by TCRdb on the 5' RACE reads, gives a single entry per CDR3 protein. The sample has 750,000 to 850,000 distinct CDR3 sequences, 10% to 15% seen once; the top ten hold 0.51%. Material: blood, either unsorted or a sorted T cell fraction (not recorded which). Every receptor here comes from a male donor with ankylosing spondylitis. Each CDR3 is given with its conserved first and last residue. A D gene is named only where the DNA matches it firmly. Clone size appears in some rows only: once, few, many, or a class for an expanded clone.

size	V	length	D	J	CDR3	DNA
NA	TRBV25-1	13	NA	TRBJ1-1	CASSAAGAKSAFF	TGTGCCAGCTCGGCCGCAGGGGCCAAAAGCGCTTTCTTT
few	TRBV6-1	15	NA	TRBJ1-5	CASSKRSGENQPQHF	TGTGCCAGCTCAAAAAGGTCAGGGGAGAATCAGCCCCAGCATTTT
NA	TRBV27	18	NA	TRBJ2-1	CASSLWPPGTRPANEQFF	TGTGCCAGCAGTTTATGGCCCCCCGGGACCCGCCCTGCTAATGAGCAGTTCTTC
few	TRBV4-2	15	TRBD1	TRBJ2-2	CASSRDRGFPGELFF	TGTGCCAGCAGCCGGGACAGGGGGTTCCCCGGGGAGCTGTTTTTT
many	TRBV2	14	NA	TRBJ1-5	CASSKDDGGQPQHF	TGTGCCAGCAGTAAGGACGACGGCGGTCAGCCCCAGCATTTT
NA	TRBV4-1	14	NA	TRBJ1-2	CASSQVQGQGGYTF	TGCGCCAGCAGCCAAGTTCAGGGGCAGGGTGGCTACACCTTC
NA	TRBV7-7	13	NA	TRBJ1-4	CASSQGLNEKLFF	TGTGCTAGCAGCCAGGGGCTTAATGAAAAACTGTTTTTT
many	TRBV5-1	15	NA	TRBJ2-1	CASALAVALYNEQFF	TGCGCCAGCGCTTTAGCGGTAGCCCTCTACAATGAGCAGTTCTTC
few	TRBV7-3	15	NA	TRBJ2-5	CASSLEGWRGETQYF	TGTGCCAGCAGCTTAGAGGGGTGGCGGGGCGAGACCCAGTACTTC
NA	TRBV7-9	15	NA	TRBJ2-2	CASSLERVTTGELFF	TGTGCCAGCAGCTTGGAAAGGGTAACCACCGGGGAGCTGTTTTTT
many	TRBV20-1	14	NA	TRBJ2-5	CSALRGTAQETQYF	TGCAGTGCCCTGAGGGGCACCGCCCAAGAGACCCAGTACTTC
NA	TRBV3-1	15	TRBD1	TRBJ2-3	CASSPVQGAGDTQYF	TGTGCCAGCAGCCCCGTGCAGGGGGCGGGAGATACGCAGTATTTT
NA	TRBV20-1	14	TRBD2	TRBJ2-7	CSARETAGGYEQYF	TGCAGTGCTAGAGAGACGGCGGGGGGCTACGAGCAGTACTTC
NA	TRBV5-5	14	NA	TRBJ2-2	CASSLEIRSGELFF	TGTGCCAGCAGCCTGGAGATCCGCTCCGGGGAGCTGTTTTTT
many	TRBV20-1	13	NA	TRBJ2-7	CSGGGDHSYEQYF	TGCTCAGGAGGGGGGGACCACTCCTACGAGCAGTACTTC
few	TRBV7-2	13	NA	TRBJ1-4	CASSSSTLEKLFF	TGTGCCAGCAGCTCGTCGACTTTGGAAAAACTGTTTTTT
NA	TRBV7-2	15	TRBD1	TRBJ2-7	CASSLADRVFYEQYF	TGTGCCAGCAGCTTAGCTGACAGGGTGTTCTACGAGCAGTACTTC
few	TRBV12-3/TRBV12-4	14	NA	TRBJ2-7	CASSWTVNSYEQYF	TGTGCCAGCAGTTGGACGGTGAACTCCTACGAGCAGTACTTC
few	TRBV6-6	13	NA	TRBJ1-2	CASSPPGAPGYTF	TGTGCCAGCAGCCCCCCAGGGGCACCTGGCTACACCTTC
few	TRBV5-1	15	NA	TRBJ2-3	CASSSTGRGADTQYF	TGCGCCAGCAGCTCAACCGGGAGAGGGGCAGATACGCAGTATTTT
many	TRBV28	14	NA	TRBJ1-2	CASSSHRGNYGYTF	TGTGCCAGCAGTAGCCATCGGGGTAACTATGGCTACACCTTC
few	TRBV6-1	15	TRBD2	TRBJ2-3	CASSVGSGITDTQYF	TGTGCCAGCAGTGTGGGTAGCGGGATAACAGATACGCAGTATTTT
few	TRBV4-3	15	NA	TRBJ2-3	CASSQDLGVADTQYF	TGCGCCAGCAGCCAAGATCTAGGGGTAGCAGATACGCAGTATTTT
few	TRBV20-1	12	NA	TRBJ2-1	CSAKRGNNEQFF	TGCAGTGCTAAAAGGGGTAACAATGAGCAGTTCTTC
few	TRBV6-5	12	TRBD1	TRBJ1-6	CASSSRDRPLHF	TGTGCCAGCAGTTCCCGGGACAGACCCCTCCACTTT
NA	TRBV5-1	16	NA	TRBJ2-7	CASSLLGGGLSYEQYF	TGCGCCAGCAGCTTGTTGGGCGGGGGCCTCTCCTACGAGCAGTACTTC
NA	TRBV7-6	20	NA	TRBJ2-6	CASSLNLRGGSYSGANVLTF	TGTGCCAGCAGCTTAAATTTGAGGGGGGGCAGTTACTCTGGGGCCAACGTCCTGACTTTC
many	TRBV7-2	14	TRBD2	TRBJ2-7	CASSPGTSFHEQYF	TGTGCCAGCAGCCCCGGGACTAGCTTCCACGAGCAGTACTTC
NA	TRBV18	14	NA	TRBJ2-7	CASSPLDTHYEQYF	TGTGCCAGCTCACCCCTTGACACACACTACGAGCAGTACTTC
NA	TRBV7-3	12	NA	TRBJ2-2	CASSSLGGELFF	TGTGCCAGCAGTTCTCTTGGCGGGGAGCTGTTTTTT
NA	TRBV20-1	13	NA	TRBJ1-2	CSVLQEGLYGYTF	TGCAGTGTTCTACAGGAGGGTTTGTATGGCTACACCTTC
NA	TRBV6-1	14	TRBD1	TRBJ1-6	CAIRTGGVRSPLHF	TGTGCCATACGGACAGGGGGCGTCCGTTCACCCCTCCACTTT
NA	TRBV7-8	10	NA	TRBJ2-5	CAREGETQYF	TGTGCCAGGGAGGGAGAGACCCAGTACTTC
few	TRBV28	16	TRBD2	TRBJ2-3	CASSPGTSFSTDTQYF	TGTGCCAGCAGCCCAGGGACTAGTTTTAGCACAGATACGCAGTATTTT
many	TRBV29-1	16	NA	TRBJ2-1	CSVEDWQGSPYNEQFF	TGCAGCGTTGAAGATTGGCAGGGGAGTCCCTACAATGAGCAGTTCTTC
NA	TRBV9	16	NA	TRBJ2-1	CASSVGGGTYDNEQIF	NA
NA	TRBV7-2	11	NA	TRBJ2-7	CASSLDRVSYF	TGTGCCAGCAGCCTGGACCGAGTGTCGTACTTC
NA	TRBV5-1	16	NA	TRBJ2-3	CASSPTGFSSTDTQYF	TGCGCCAGCAGCCCGACAGGTTTCTCTAGCACAGATACGCAGTATTTT
NA	TRBV4-3	16	TRBD2	TRBJ2-1	CASSRIAGGPYNEQFF	TGCGCCAGCAGCCGAATAGCGGGGGGGCCTTACAATGAGCAGTTCTTC
few	TRBV20-1	13	NA	TRBJ2-3	CSAARPALDTQYF	TGCAGTGCGGCCCGACCCGCGTTGGATACGCAGTATTTT
NA	TRBV9	15	NA	TRBJ2-3	CASSAAGQSTDTQYF	TGTGCCAGCAGCGCTGCGGGACAGTCCACAGATACGCAGTATTTT
few	TRBV29-1	15	TRBD1	TRBJ2-7	CSVYGTGTAPYEQYF	TGCAGCGTTTATGGGACCGGGACAGCTCCCTACGAGCAGTACTTC
few	TRBV5-1	14	NA	TRBJ2-7	CASSLTAAQYEQYF	TGCGCCAGCAGCCTTACCGCCGCCCAGTACGAGCAGTACTTC
many	TRBV29-1	13	NA	TRBJ1-1	CSVSTPLNTEAFF	TGCAGCGTCTCTACCCCGTTGAACACTGAAGCTTTCTTT
NA	TRBV20-1	16	TRBD2	TRBJ2-1	CSARGSSGFSYNEQFF	TGCAGTGCTAGAGGGAGTAGCGGGTTTTCCTACAATGAGCAGTTCTTC